These T cell receptor beta chains were read from a single sample in a study of T cells after yellow fever vaccination. Using its own MiXCR run on the 5' RACE reads, TCRdb lists one record per CDR3 protein. The table has a few hundred thousand distinct CDR3 sequences, around 7% seen once. The input for sequencing was PBMCs, taken roughly 46 days after the first yellow fever vaccination. These receptor sequences come from a young man who received the YFV17D yellow fever vaccine. CDR3s include the opening cysteine and the closing phenylalanine or tryptophan.

j_call v_call cdr3_aa
TRBJ2-1 TRBV7-2 CASSSLTGWNEQFF
TRBJ2-2 TRBV4-3 CASSQDLAGANTGELFF
TRBJ1-2 TRBV4-2 CASSPGAQGSYGYTF
TRBJ2-5 TRBV10-1 CASSGTGAQETQYF
TRBJ1-1 TRBV10-3 CAIRGTGYSSAFF
TRBJ2-3 TRBV15 CATSRDRGGLKTDTQYF
TRBJ2-2 TRBV10-1 CASSESWGADTGELFF
TRBJ1-2 TRBV20-1 CSAIGPGGYTF
TRBJ1-3 TRBV9 CASSVGTTSGNTIYF
TRBJ2-3 TRBV24-1 CATESGAPTDTQYF
TRBJ1-5 TRBV12-3/TRBV12-4 CASSFSQASDQPQHF
TRBJ1-5 TRBV12-3/TRBV12-4 CASRASGTGNQPQHF
TRBJ2-1 TRBV6-1 CASSDLYLGRSTYNEQFF
TRBJ1-1 TRBV7-9 CASSYSLTLEAFF
TRBJ2-7 TRBV4-3 CASSQEWGGGTGGYEQYF
TRBJ1-2 TRBV6-5 CASSYQGAISGYTF
TRBJ2-1 TRBV5-1 CASSPVVAGDTHNEQFF
TRBJ1-2 TRBV28 CASSLDPVVGYGYTF